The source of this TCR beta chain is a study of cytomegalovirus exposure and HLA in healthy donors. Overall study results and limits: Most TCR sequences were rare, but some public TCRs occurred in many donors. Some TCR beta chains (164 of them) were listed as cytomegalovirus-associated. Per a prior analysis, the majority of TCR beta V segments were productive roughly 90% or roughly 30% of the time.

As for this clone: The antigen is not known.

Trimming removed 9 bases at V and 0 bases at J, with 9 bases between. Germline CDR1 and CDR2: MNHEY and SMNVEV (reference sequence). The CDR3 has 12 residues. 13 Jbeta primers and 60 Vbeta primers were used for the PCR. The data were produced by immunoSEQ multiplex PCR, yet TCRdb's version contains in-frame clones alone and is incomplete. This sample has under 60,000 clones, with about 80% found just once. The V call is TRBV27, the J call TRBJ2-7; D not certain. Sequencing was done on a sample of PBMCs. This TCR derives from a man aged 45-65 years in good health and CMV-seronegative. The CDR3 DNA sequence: TGTGCCAGTTACAGTAGCTCCTACGAGCAGTACTTC. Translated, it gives CASYSSSYEQYF.